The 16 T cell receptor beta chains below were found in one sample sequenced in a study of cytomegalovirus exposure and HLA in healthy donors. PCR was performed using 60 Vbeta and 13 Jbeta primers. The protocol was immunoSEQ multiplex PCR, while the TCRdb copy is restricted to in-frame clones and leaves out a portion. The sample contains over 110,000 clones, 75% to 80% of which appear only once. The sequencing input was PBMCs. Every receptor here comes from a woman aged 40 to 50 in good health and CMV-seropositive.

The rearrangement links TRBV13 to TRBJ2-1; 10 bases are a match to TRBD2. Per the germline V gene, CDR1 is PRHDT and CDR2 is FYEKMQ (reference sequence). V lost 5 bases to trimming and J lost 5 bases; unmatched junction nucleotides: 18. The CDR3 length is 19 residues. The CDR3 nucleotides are TGTGCCAGCAGCCCCCTCGGTAGCGGGAGGCCACATGGAGACAATGAGCAGTTCTTC. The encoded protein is CASSPLGSGRPHGDNEQFF.

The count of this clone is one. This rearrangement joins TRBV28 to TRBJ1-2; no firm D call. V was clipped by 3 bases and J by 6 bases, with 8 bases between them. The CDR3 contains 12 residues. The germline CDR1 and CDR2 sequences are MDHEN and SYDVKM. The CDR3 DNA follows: TGTGCCAGCAGTTTCCCCGGGGATGGCTACACCTTC. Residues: CASSFPGDGYTF.

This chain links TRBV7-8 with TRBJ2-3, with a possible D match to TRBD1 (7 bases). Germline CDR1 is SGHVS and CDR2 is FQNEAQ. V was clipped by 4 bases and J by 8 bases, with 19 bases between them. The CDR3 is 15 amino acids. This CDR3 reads CASSSPSGQGGTQYF. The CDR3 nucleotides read TGTGCCAGCAGCTCCCCCAGCGGTCAGGGGGGTACGCAGTATTTT. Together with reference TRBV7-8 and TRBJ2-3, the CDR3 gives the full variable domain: GAGVSQSPRYKVAKRGQDVALRCDPISGHVSLFWYQQALGQGPEFLTYFQNEAQLDKSGLPSDRFFAERPEGSVSTLKIQRTQQEDSAVYLCASSSPSGQGGTQYFGPGTRLTVL.

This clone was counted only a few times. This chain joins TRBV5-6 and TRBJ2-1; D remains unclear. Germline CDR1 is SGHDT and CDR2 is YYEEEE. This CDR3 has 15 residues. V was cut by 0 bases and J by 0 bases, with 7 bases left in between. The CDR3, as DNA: TGTGCCAGCAGCTTGGAAGAGTACTCCTACAATGAGCAGTTCTTC. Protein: CASSLEEYSYNEQFF.

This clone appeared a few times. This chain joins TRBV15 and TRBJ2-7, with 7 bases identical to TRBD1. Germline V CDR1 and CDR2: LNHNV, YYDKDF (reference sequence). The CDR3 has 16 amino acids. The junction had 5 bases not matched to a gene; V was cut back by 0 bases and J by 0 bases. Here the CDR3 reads CATSRDMGDSSYEQYF. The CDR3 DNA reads TGTGCCACCAGCAGAGATATGGGGGACAGCTCCTACGAGCAGTACTTC.

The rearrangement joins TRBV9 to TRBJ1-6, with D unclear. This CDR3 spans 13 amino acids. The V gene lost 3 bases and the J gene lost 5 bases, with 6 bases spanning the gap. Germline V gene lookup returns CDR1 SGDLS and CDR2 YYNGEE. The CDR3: CASSGPHNSPLHF. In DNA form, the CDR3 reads TGTGCCAGCAGCGGGCCGCATAATTCACCCCTCCACTTT.

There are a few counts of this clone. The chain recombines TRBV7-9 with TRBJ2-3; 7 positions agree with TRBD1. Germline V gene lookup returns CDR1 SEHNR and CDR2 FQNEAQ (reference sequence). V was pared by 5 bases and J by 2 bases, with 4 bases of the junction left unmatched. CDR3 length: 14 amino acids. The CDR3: CASSPGQVTDTQYF. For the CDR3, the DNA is TGTGCCAGCAGCCCAGGACAGGTCACAGATACGCAGTATTTT.

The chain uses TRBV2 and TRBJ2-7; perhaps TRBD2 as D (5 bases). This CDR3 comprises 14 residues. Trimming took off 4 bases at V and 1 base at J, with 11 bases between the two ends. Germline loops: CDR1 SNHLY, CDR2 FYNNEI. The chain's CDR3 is CASSGGRGSYEQYF. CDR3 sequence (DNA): TGTGCCAGCAGTGGTGGGAGAGGGTCCTACGAGCAGTACTTC. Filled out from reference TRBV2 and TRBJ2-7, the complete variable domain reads EPEVTQTPSHQVTQMGQEVILRCVPISNHLYFYWYRQILGQKVEFLVSFYNNEISEKSEIFDDQFSVERPDGSNFTLKIRSTKLEDSAMYFCASSGGRGSYEQYFGPGTRLTVT.

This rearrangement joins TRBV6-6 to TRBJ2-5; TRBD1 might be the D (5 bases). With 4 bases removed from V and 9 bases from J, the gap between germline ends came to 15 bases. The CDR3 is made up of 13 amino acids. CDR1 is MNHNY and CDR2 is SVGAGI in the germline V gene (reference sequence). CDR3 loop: CASSSQSVGAQYF. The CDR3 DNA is TGTGCCAGCAGTTCTCAGTCCGTAGGGGCCCAGTACTTC.

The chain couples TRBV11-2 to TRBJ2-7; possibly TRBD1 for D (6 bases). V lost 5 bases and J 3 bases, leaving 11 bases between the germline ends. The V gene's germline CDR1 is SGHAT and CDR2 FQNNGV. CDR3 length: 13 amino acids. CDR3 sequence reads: CASSPRDNYEQYF. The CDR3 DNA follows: TGTGCCAGCAGCCCCCGGGACAACTACGAGCAGTACTTC.

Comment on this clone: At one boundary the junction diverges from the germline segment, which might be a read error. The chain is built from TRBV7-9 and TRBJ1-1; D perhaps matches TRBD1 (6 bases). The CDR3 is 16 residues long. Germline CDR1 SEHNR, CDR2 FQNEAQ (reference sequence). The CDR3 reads CSSSENLGPSAEGGFF. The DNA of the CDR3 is TGTTCCAGCAGCGAAAATTTGGGACCGAGTGCCGAAGGGGGTTTCTTT.

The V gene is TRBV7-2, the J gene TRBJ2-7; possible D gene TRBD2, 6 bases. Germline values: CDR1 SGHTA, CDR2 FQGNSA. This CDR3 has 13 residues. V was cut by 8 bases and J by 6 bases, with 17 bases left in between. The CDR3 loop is CASGDSLLGEQYF. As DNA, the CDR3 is TGTGCCAGCGGGGACTCTTTGCTTGGCGAGCAGTACTTC.

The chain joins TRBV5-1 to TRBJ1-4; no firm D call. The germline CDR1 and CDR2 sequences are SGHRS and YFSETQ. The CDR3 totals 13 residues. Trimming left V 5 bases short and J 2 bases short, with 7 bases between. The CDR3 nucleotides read TGCGCCAGCAGGAGGGAGACTAATGAAAAACTGTTTTTT. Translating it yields CASRRETNEKLFF. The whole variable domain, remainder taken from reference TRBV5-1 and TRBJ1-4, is KAGVTQTPRYLIKTRGQQVTLSCSPISGHRSVSWYQQTPGQGLQFLFEYFSETQRNKGNFPGRFSGRQFSNSRSEMNVSTLELGDSALYLCASRRETNEKLFFGSGTQLSVL.

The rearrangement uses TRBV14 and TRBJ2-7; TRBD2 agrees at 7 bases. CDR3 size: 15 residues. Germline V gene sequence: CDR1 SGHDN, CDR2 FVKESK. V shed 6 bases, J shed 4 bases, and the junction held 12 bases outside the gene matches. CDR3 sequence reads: CASSPRLASQYEQYF. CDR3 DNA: TGTGCCAGCAGTCCTAGACTAGCTAGCCAGTACGAGCAGTACTTC.

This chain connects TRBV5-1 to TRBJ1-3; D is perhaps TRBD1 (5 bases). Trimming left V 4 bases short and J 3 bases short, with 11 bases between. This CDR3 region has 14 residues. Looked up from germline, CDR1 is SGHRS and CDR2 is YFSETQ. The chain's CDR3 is CASSQDTYGNTIYF. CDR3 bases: TGCGCCAGCAGCCAGGACACTTATGGAAACACCATATATTTT.

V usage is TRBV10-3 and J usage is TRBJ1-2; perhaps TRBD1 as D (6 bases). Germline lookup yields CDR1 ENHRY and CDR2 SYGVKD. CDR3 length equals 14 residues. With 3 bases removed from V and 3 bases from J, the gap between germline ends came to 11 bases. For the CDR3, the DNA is TGTGCCATCAGTGAAGGGGGATCGGACTATGGCTACACCTTC. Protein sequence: CAISEGGSDYGYTF.